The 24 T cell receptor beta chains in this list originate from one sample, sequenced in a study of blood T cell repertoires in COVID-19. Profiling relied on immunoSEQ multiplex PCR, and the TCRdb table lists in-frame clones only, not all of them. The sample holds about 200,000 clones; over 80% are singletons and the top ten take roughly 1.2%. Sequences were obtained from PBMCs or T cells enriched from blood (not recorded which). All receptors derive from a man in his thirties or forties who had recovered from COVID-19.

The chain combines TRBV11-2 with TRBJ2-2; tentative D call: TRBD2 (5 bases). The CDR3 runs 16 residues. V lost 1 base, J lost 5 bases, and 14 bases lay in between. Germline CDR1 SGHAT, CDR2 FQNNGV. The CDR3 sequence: CASSLVFVRETGELFF. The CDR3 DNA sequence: TGTGCCAGCAGCTTAGTATTCGTGAGGGAGACCGGGGAGCTGTTTTTT.

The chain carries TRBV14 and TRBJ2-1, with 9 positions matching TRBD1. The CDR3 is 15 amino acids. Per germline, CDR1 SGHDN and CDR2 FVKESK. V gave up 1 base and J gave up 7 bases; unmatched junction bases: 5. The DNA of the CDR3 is TGTGCCAGCAGCCAAGCCGGGACAGGGAGAAATGAGCAGTTCTTC. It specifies CASSQAGTGRNEQFF.

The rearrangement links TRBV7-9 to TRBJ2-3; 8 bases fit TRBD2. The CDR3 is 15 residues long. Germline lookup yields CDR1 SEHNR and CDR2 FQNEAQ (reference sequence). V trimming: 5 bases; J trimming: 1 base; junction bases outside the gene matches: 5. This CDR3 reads CASSMGLVGTDTQYF. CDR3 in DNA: TGTGCCAGCAGCATGGGACTAGTGGGCACAGATACGCAGTATTTT.

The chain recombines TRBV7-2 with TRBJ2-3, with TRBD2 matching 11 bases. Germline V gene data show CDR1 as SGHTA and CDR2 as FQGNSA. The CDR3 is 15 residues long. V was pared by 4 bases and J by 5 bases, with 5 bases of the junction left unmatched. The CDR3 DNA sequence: TGTGCCAGCAGCTCTAGCGGGGGGTTGGGAGATACGCAGTATTTT. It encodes CASSSSGGLGDTQYF. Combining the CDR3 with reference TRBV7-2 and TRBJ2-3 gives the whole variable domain GAGVSQSPSNKVTEKGKDVELRCDPISGHTALYWYRQSLGQGLEFLIYFQGNSAPDKSGLPSDRFSAERTGGSVSTLTIQRTQQEDSAVYLCASSSSGGLGDTQYFGPGTRLTVL.

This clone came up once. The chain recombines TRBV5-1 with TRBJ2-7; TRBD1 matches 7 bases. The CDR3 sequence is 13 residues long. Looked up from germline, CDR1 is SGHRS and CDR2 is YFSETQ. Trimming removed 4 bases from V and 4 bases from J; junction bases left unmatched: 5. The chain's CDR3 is CASSRGTAYEQYF. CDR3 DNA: TGCGCCAGCAGCAGAGGGACAGCTTACGAGCAGTACTTC.

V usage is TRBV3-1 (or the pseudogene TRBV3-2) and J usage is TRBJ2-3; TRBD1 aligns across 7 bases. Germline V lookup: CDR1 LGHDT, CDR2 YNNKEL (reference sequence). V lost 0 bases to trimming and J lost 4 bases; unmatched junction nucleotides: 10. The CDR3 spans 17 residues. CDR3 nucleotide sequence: TGTGCCAGCAGCCAAGAAAGGGGGCAGGGGAGCGCAGATACGCAGTATTTT. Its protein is CASSQERGQGSADTQYF.

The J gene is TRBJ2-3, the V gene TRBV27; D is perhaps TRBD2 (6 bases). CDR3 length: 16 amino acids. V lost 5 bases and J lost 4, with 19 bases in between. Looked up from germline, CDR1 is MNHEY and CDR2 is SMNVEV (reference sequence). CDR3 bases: TGTGCCAGCAGTCGCCAACTAGCTCCATCTGCAGATACGCAGTATTTT. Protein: CASSRQLAPSADTQYF.

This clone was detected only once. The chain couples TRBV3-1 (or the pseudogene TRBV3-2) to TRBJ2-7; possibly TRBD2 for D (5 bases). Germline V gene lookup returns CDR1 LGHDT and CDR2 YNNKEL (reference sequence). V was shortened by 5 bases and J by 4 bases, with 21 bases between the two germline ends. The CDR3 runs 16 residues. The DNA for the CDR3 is TGTGCCAGCAGCGCGCCCCGAGGGTGGGCCCTTTACGAGCAGTACTTC. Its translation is CASSAPRGWALYEQYF.

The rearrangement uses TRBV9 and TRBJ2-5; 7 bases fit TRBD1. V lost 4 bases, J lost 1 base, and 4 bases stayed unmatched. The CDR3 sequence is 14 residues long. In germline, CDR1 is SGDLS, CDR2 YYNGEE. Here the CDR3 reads CASSPGQVQETQYF. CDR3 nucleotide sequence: TGTGCCAGCAGCCCAGGACAGGTCCAAGAGACCCAGTACTTC.

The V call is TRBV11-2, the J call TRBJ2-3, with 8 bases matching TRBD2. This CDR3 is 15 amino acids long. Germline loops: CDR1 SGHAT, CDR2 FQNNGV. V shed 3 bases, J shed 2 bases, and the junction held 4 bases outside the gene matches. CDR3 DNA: TGTGCCAGCAGCTTCCTACTAGCGGACACAGATACGCAGTATTTT. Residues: CASSFLLADTDTQYF.

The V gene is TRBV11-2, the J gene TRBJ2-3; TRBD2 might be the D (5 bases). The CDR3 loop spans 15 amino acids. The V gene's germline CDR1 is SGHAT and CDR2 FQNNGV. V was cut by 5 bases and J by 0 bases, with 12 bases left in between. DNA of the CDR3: TGTGCCAGCAGCAGGACTGAAGCTAGCACAGATACGCAGTATTTT. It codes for CASSRTEASTDTQYF.

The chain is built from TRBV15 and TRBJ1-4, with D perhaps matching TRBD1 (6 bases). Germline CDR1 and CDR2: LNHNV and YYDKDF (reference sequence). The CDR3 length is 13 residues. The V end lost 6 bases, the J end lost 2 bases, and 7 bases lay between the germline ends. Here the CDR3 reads CATRQGTNEKLFF. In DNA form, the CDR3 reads TGTGCCACCAGACAGGGTACTAATGAAAAACTGTTTTTT.

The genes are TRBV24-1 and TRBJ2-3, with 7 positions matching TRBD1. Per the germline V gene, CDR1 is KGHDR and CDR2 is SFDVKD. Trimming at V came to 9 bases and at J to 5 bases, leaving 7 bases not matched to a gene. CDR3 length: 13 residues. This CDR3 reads CATRKGAIDTQYF. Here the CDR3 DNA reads TGTGCCACCCGGAAGGGGGCGATAGATACGCAGTATTTT.

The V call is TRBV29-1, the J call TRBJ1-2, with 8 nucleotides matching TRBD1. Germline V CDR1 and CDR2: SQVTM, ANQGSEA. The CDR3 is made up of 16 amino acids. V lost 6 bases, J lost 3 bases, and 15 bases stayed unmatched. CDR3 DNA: TGCAGCGTCCCTTCCGGGACAGGCAGCGTTTACTATGGCTACACCTTC. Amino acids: CSVPSGTGSVYYGYTF. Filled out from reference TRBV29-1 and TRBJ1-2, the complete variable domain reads SAVISQKPSRDICQRGTSLTIQCQVDSQVTMMFWYRQQPGQSLTLIATANQGSEATYESGFVIDKFPISRPNLTFSTLTVSNMSPEDSSIYLCSVPSGTGSVYYGYTFGSGTRLTVV.

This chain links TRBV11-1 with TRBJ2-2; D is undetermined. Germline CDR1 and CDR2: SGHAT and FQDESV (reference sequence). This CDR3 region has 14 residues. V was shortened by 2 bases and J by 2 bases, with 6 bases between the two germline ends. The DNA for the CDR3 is TGTGCCAGCAGCTTAACAGCCAACACCGGGGAGCTGTTTTTT. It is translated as CASSLTANTGELFF.

The CDR3 sequence is CASSIMARGYGYTF. As DNA, the CDR3 is TGTGCCAGTAGTATAATGGCCAGGGGCTATGGCTACACCTTC. This chain uses TRBV19 with TRBJ1-2; D possibly corresponds to TRBD1 (6 bases). The germline V gene encodes CDR1 LNHDA and CDR2 SQIVND (reference sequence). This CDR3 comprises 14 residues. Trimming stripped 2 bases from V and 4 bases from J, with 11 bases between.

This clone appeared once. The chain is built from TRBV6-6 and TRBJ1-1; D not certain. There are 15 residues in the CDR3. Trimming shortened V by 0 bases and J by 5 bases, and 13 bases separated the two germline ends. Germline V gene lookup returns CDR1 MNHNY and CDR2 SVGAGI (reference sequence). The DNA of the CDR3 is TGTGCCAGCAGTTACTCCGGCGGGCTCGGAACTGAAGCTTTCTTT. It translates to CASSYSGGLGTEAFF.

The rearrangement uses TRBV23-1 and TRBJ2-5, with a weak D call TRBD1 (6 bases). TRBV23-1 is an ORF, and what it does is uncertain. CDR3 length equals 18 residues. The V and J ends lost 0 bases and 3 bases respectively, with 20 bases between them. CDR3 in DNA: TGCGCCAGCAGTCAATCCAGAGGGGGTGGCACCTCCAAAGAGACCCAGTACTTC. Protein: CASSQSRGGGTSKETQYF.

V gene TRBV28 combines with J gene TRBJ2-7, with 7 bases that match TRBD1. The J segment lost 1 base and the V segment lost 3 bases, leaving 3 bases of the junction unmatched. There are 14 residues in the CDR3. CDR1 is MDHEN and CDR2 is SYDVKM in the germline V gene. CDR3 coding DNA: TGTGCCAGCAGTTTGACGACAGGGTCCTACGAGCAGTACTTC. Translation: CASSLTTGSYEQYF.

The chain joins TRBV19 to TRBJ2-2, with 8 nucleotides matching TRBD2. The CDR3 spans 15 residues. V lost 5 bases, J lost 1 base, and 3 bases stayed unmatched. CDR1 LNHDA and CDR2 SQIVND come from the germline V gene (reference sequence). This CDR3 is CASSSLAENTGELFF. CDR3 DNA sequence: TGTGCCAGTAGTTCACTAGCGGAGAACACCGGGGAGCTGTTTTTT.

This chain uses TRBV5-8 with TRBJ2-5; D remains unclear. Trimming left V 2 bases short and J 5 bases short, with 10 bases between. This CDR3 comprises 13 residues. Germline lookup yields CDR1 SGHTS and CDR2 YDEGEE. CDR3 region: CASSLWLRETQYF. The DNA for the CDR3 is TGTGCCAGCAGCTTATGGTTACGGGAGACCCAGTACTTC.

The CDR3 coding sequence is TGTGCCAGCAGCTTCGGTCGACTAGAATCCTACGAGCAGTACTTC. It translates to CASSFGRLESYEQYF. This rearrangement joins TRBV7-9 to TRBJ2-7; D is perhaps TRBD2 (6 bases). CDR3 length: 15 residues. Germline V lookup: CDR1 SEHNR, CDR2 FQNEAQ (reference sequence). V dropped 3 bases and J dropped 1 base, with 13 bases sitting between them.

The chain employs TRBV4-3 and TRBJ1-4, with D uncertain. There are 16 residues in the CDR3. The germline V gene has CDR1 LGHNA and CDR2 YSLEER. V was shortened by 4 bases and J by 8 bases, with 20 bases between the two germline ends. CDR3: CASSPTSDLSGEKLFF. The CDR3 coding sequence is TGCGCCAGCAGCCCAACATCGGACCTCAGCGGCGAAAAACTGTTTTTT.

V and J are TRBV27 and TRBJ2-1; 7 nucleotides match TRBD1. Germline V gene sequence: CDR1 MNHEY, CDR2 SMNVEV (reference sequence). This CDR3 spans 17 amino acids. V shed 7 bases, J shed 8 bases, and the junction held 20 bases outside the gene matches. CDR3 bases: TGTGCCAGCAACCTCCGGAGACAGGGAAGGGGATGGGATGAGCAGTTCTTC. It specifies CASNLRRQGRGWDEQFF.